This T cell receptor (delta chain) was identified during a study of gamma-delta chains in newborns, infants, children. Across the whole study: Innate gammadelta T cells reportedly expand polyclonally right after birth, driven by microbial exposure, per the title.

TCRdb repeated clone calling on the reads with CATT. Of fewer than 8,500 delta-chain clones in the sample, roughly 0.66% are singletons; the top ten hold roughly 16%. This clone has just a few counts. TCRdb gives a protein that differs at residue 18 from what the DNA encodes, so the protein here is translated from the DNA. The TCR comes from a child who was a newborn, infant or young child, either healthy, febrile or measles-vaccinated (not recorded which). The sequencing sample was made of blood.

CDR3: CACEALEGVGDRIMTAQPFF. The CDR3 DNA reads as TGTGCCTGTGAAGCGCTTGAGGGGGTGGGGGATAGAATCATGACAGCACAACCCTTCTTT. The chain couples TRDV2 to TRDJ2; TRDD3 matches 9 bases. Germline CDR1 reads GEAIGNYY; CDR2 reads EKD. The CDR3 is 20 amino acids.